What follows are 20 T cell receptor beta chains derived from one specimen sequenced in a study of blood T cell repertoires in COVID-19. TCRdb's table, derived via immunoSEQ multiplex PCR, lists solely in-frame clones and lacks some. The data contain under 250,000 clones, 75% to 85% of them singletons. The sample comprised PBMCs or T cells enriched from blood (not recorded which). The receptors come from a woman in her 50s with acute COVID-19.

This sequence joins TRBV18 and TRBJ1-2; TRBD1 aligns across 7 bases. J lost 2 bases, V lost 3 bases, and 9 bases had no gene match. CDR3 length: 16 amino acids. The germline CDR1 and CDR2 sequences are KGHSH and LQKENI. The CDR3 spells CASSPVESGGNYGYTF. The DNA of the CDR3 is TGTGCCAGCTCACCGGTGGAGTCAGGGGGAAACTATGGCTACACCTTC.

As for this clone: In the same sample, other DNA sequences code for this CDR3. The chain couples TRBV12-3 or TRBV12-4 to TRBJ1-1, with 7 bases aligning to TRBD1. V gave up 6 bases and J gave up 5 bases; unmatched junction bases: 3. The CDR3 has 12 amino acids. The CDR3 is CASSLTGTEAFF. For the CDR3, the DNA is TGTGCCAGCAGCCTGACAGGGACTGAAGCTTTCTTT.

This chain uses TRBV2 with TRBJ2-5, with 10 bases fitting TRBD2. The V gene end was trimmed by 2 bases and the J gene end by 2 bases; junction bases not matched to a gene: 5. Germline-derived CDR1 and CDR2 are SNHLY and FYNNEI. The CDR3 totals 16 residues. The CDR3 protein is CASSEIPSGGQETQYF. Written as DNA, the CDR3 is TGTGCCAGCAGTGAAATCCCTAGCGGGGGTCAAGAGACCCAGTACTTC.

CDR3: CASSSGLTETQYF. The CDR3 coding sequence is TGTGCCAGCAGCTCGGGACTAACAGAGACCCAGTACTTC. The J gene is TRBJ2-5, the V gene TRBV7-2; 7 nucleotides agree with TRBD2. CDR3 size: 13 residues. In germline, CDR1 is SGHTA, CDR2 FQGNSA. J lost 4 bases, V lost 4 bases, and 3 bases had no gene match.

The chain has TRBV3-1 (or the pseudogene TRBV3-2) and TRBJ1-6; no clear D gene. Germline V CDR1 and CDR2: LGHDT, YNNKEL (reference sequence). Trimming removed 4 bases from V and 10 bases from J, with 14 bases in between. The CDR3 spans 14 residues. The CDR3, as DNA: TGTGCCAGCAGCCCGGAGGTGATTGGATCACCCCTCCACTTT. Protein sequence: CASSPEVIGSPLHF.

V and J are TRBV5-1 and TRBJ2-2; D remains unclear. The CDR3 length is 16 residues. Germline V gene lookup returns CDR1 SGHRS and CDR2 YFSETQ. V dropped 4 bases and J dropped 1 base, with 14 bases sitting between them. The CDR3 loop is CASSLTPQGNTGELFF. DNA of the CDR3: TGCGCCAGCAGCCTGACACCCCAAGGGAACACCGGGGAGCTGTTTTTT.

The V call is TRBV3-1 (or the pseudogene TRBV3-2), the J call TRBJ2-7, with D possibly matching TRBD1 (5 bases). The CDR3 has 13 amino acids. The germline gives CDR1 LGHDT, CDR2 YNNKEL (reference sequence). V was cut by 4 bases and J by 9 bases, with 16 bases left in between. The CDR3 reads CASSPAQEMAQYF. CDR3 nucleotide sequence: TGTGCCAGCAGCCCAGCACAGGAAATGGCGCAGTACTTC.

The CDR3, as DNA: TGTGCCAGCAGCCGCAGGGGCTACTCCTACGAGCAGTACTTC. Its translation: CASSRRGYSYEQYF. V and J are TRBV25-1 and TRBJ2-7, with D possibly TRBD1 on 6 matching bases. The length of the CDR3 is 14 residues. Germline V gives CDR1 MGHDK, CDR2 SYGVNS. Deletions cut 6 bases from V and 0 bases from J, with 12 bases between.

The V and J genes are TRBV18 and TRBJ1-1, with 7 bases aligning to TRBD1. J was trimmed by 3 bases and V by 2 bases; bases with no gene match: 9. CDR1 KGHSH and CDR2 LQKENI come from the germline V gene. The CDR3 totals 16 residues. DNA of the CDR3: TGTGCCAGCTCACCAATTTCCACAGGGGTAGACACTGAAGCTTTCTTT. The encoded protein is CASSPISTGVDTEAFF.

The V call is TRBV30, the J call TRBJ1-4, with 7 bases aligning to TRBD1. Germline lookup yields CDR1 GTSNPN and CDR2 SVGIG (reference sequence). The CDR3 has 13 residues. Trimming removed 5 bases from V and 7 bases from J; junction bases left unmatched: 7. In nucleotides, the CDR3 is TGTGCCTGGGGGACAGAGGTGGGTGAAAAACTGTTTTTT. Protein: CAWGTEVGEKLFF.

The V call is TRBV30, the J call TRBJ1-6, with D uncertain. Germline CDR1 is GTSNPN and CDR2 is SVGIG (reference sequence). The CDR3 extends over 13 amino acids. V was cut by 4 bases and J by 3 bases, with 7 bases left in between. CDR3 nucleotide sequence: TGTGCCTGGACTAACCTCTATAATTCACCCCTCCACTTT. Its translation: CAWTNLYNSPLHF.

The chain uses TRBV6-5 and TRBJ1-3; 7 bases fit TRBD1. The CDR3 length is 15 residues. V shed 8 bases and J 3 bases; nucleotides not matched to a gene: 10. Per the germline V gene, CDR1 is MNHEY and CDR2 is SVGAGI. CDR3 sequence reads: CASWTGPSFGNTIYF. The CDR3 bases are TGTGCCAGCTGGACAGGTCCTTCTTTTGGAAACACCATATATTTT.

This clone was recorded once. The chain uses TRBV6-6 and TRBJ1-5; no clear D. CDR1 and CDR2 from the germline V gene are MNHNY and SVGAGI (reference sequence). V was shortened by 2 bases and J by 0 bases, with 11 bases between the two germline ends. This CDR3 region has 16 residues. The CDR3 sequence is CASSYGSGNSNQPQHF. CDR3 DNA: TGTGCCAGCAGTTACGGGTCGGGAAATAGCAATCAGCCCCAGCATTTT.

V is TRBV9 and J is TRBJ2-7; D gene ambiguous. The germline V and J ends were trimmed by 0 bases and 2 bases, with 6 bases remaining between them. This CDR3 has 13 residues. Germline CDR1 SGDLS, CDR2 YYNGEE. The CDR3 nucleotides are TGTGCCAGCAGCGTAGGAAACACCTACGAGCAGTACTTC. Translated, it gives CASSVGNTYEQYF.

J is TRBJ1-4 and V is TRBV7-2, with D possibly being TRBD1 (6 bases). CDR1 is SGHTA, CDR2 FQGNSA, per germline. The CDR3 sequence is 16 residues long. Trimming shortened V by 1 base and J by 6 bases, and 15 bases separated the two germline ends. The CDR3: CASSLGERTAHEKLFF. The CDR3, as DNA: TGTGCCAGCAGCTTAGGGGAGAGGACAGCCCATGAAAAACTGTTTTTT.

The chain recombines TRBV11-2 with TRBJ1-1; no clear D. V was shortened by 5 bases and J by 1 base, with 8 bases between the two germline ends. Germline-derived CDR1 and CDR2 are SGHAT and FQNNGV. The CDR3 extends over 13 amino acids. CDR3 sequence reads: CASSQQWNTEAFF. The CDR3 DNA reads as TGTGCCAGCAGCCAACAATGGAACACTGAAGCTTTCTTT. The whole variable domain, filled in from reference TRBV11-2 and TRBJ1-1, reads EAGVAQSPRYKIIEKRQSVAFWCNPISGHATLYWYQQILGQGPKLLIQFQNNGVVDDSQLPKDRFSAERLKGVDSTLKIQPAKLEDSAVYLCASSQQWNTEAFFGQGTRLTVV.

This clone came up a few times. This rearrangement joins TRBV3-1 (or the pseudogene TRBV3-2) to TRBJ1-6, with TRBD1 as a possible D gene (5 bases). V was pared by 1 base and J by 9 bases, with 10 bases between. This CDR3 region has 14 residues. Germline V lookup: CDR1 LGHDT, CDR2 YNNKEL (reference sequence). In DNA, the CDR3 is TGTGCCAGCAGCCAAGTGGGGGGGGGTTCACCCCTCCACTTT. It yields the protein CASSQVGGGSPLHF.

In this sample, this clone turned up once. The chain carries TRBV3-1 (or the pseudogene TRBV3-2) and TRBJ2-2; D is perhaps TRBD1 (6 bases). The CDR3 totals 15 residues. Trimming left V 4 bases short and J 0 bases short, with 9 bases between. The germline gives CDR1 LGHDT, CDR2 YNNKEL (reference sequence). Here the CDR3 reads CASSPGEPNTGELFF. The DNA for the CDR3 is TGTGCCAGCAGCCCAGGGGAGCCGAACACCGGGGAGCTGTTTTTT.

This clone was picked up a small number of times. CDR3: CASSPQGGTNTGELFF. The CDR3 nucleotides are TGTGCCAGCAGCCCTCAGGGAGGGACGAACACCGGGGAGCTGTTTTTT. This sequence joins TRBV7-6 and TRBJ2-2, with 7 bases lining up with TRBD2. CDR1 is SGHVS, CDR2 FNYEAQ, per germline. The CDR3 loop spans 16 amino acids. With 5 bases clipped from V and 0 bases from J, the junction kept 6 bases outside the gene matches.

The chain joins TRBV5-1 to TRBJ1-1; 7 bases are shared with TRBD1. This CDR3 comprises 14 residues. The germline V gene encodes CDR1 SGHRS and CDR2 YFSETQ. J gave up 8 bases and V 4 bases, and 11 bases lay outside the gene matches. In DNA, the CDR3 is TGCGCCAGCAGCACTCAGGGGGTCGGGAACGAAGCTTTCTTT. It yields the protein CASSTQGVGNEAFF.